Below, 23 T cell receptor beta chains from the same sample are listed, as sequenced in a study of beta chain features in type 1 diabetes. Expressed TCRB transcripts were sequenced because the isolated RNA had all been reverse transcribed beforehand. Assay: immunoSEQ multiplex PCR; the TCRdb copy retains only in-frame clones and omits some. Counted here are 300,000 to 450,000 clones, around 10% occurring once; the ten biggest clones make up about 0.6%. Study findings and constraints: Within each of all four CD4+ subsets, Type 1 diabetes patients had TCRB CDR3s that were moderately but significantly shorter.

These receptors lack a known antigen. Sequencing was done on a sample of central memory CD4+ T cells from blood. The receptors originated from a man younger than 40 with type 1 diabetes.

This clone was recorded a few times. The chain carries TRBV27 and TRBJ2-7; 7 nucleotides line up with TRBD1. CDR1 and CDR2 from the germline V gene are MNHEY and SMNVEV (reference sequence). The CDR3 runs to 14 residues. The trim removed 5 bases at V and 2 bases at J, leaving 6 bases unmatched. CDR3 loop: CASSNRDSPYEQYF. In nucleotides, the CDR3 is TGTGCCAGCAGTAACCGGGACAGTCCCTACGAGCAGTACTTC.

This chain uses TRBV6-1 with TRBJ1-2; 8 positions agree with TRBD1. Germline assignment: CDR1 MNHNS and CDR2 SASEGT. The length of the CDR3 is 14 residues. After removal of 6 bases from V and 1 base from J, the junction contained 4 bases not matched to a gene. For the CDR3, the DNA is TGTGCCAGCAGACGGACAGGGTATAACTATGGCTACACCTTC. It specifies CASRRTGYNYGYTF.

This clone turned up a few times. This sequence joins TRBV11-1 and TRBJ2-2, with D maybe TRBD2 (6 bases). Trimming left V 4 bases short and J 1 base short, with 10 bases between. The CDR3 loop spans 15 amino acids. Germline loops: CDR1 SGHAT, CDR2 FQDESV (reference sequence). The CDR3, as DNA: TGTGCCAGCAGCTCCTTGGGGGGGAACACCGGGGAGCTGTTTTTT. Translating it yields CASSSLGGNTGELFF.

This clone occurred many times. The chain has TRBV9 and TRBJ1-3; no reliable D call. Germline V CDR1 and CDR2: SGDLS, YYNGEE. This CDR3 has 13 amino acids. Trimming shortened V by 2 bases and J by 3 bases, and 6 bases separated the two germline ends. The CDR3 is CASSVKFGNTIYF. The CDR3 bases are TGTGCCAGCAGCGTGAAGTTTGGAAACACCATATATTTT.

This clone was observed at least ten times. V and J are TRBV25-1 and TRBJ1-4, with D perhaps TRBD1 (5 bases). Trimming shortened V by 6 bases and J by 4 bases, and 18 bases separated the two germline ends. The germline CDR1 and CDR2 sequences are MGHDK and SYGVNS. The CDR3 has 16 residues. The CDR3 region is CASSPRQGLGNEKLFF. CDR3 sequence (DNA): TGTGCCAGCAGCCCTAGGCAGGGACTTGGTAATGAAAAACTGTTTTTT.

J is TRBJ2-5 and V is TRBV6-5; 14 bases fit TRBD2. Trimming took 2 bases from V and 5 from J; bases not matched to a gene: 4. The CDR3 is 16 amino acids. Germline-derived CDR1 and CDR2 are MNHEY and SVGAGI. CDR3 DNA: TGTGCCAGCAGTTACGCGACTAGCGGGAGGGATGAGACCCAGTACTTC. Translating it yields CASSYATSGRDETQYF.

This clone was seen more than once but under ten times. The junction shows a germline mismatch at one end, possibly a read error. Other DNA variants within this sample encode the same CDR3. V and J are TRBV7-9 and TRBJ2-1; no reliable D call. CDR3 length equals 14 residues. Per the germline V gene, CDR1 is SEHNR and CDR2 is FQNEAQ (reference sequence). The CDR3 sequence is CASSKSRSYNEQFF. In nucleotides, the CDR3 is TGCGCCAGCAGCAAGTCCCGCTCCTACAATGAGCAGTTCTTC.

The rearrangement uses TRBV9 and TRBJ2-5, with 9 bases identical to TRBD2. Germline V gene lookup returns CDR1 SGDLS and CDR2 YYNGEE. J gave up 6 bases and V 3 bases, and 12 bases lay outside the gene matches. CDR3 length: 16 residues. Here the CDR3 reads CASSGLAGEGTKTQYF. The CDR3 bases are TGTGCCAGCAGCGGATTAGCGGGAGAGGGGACGAAGACCCAGTACTTC.

The J gene is TRBJ1-5, the V gene TRBV2; D ambiguous. This CDR3 is 13 amino acids long. The germline gives CDR1 SNHLY, CDR2 FYNNEI. V dropped 8 bases and J dropped 4 bases, with 12 bases sitting between them. CDR3 bases: TGTGCCAGCCACCGGGATTTTAATCAGCCCCAGCATTTT. It codes for CASHRDFNQPQHF.

The chain has TRBV6-1 and TRBJ2-7; D may correspond to TRBD1 or TRBD2 (5 bases each). Trimming removed 5 bases at V and 1 base at J, with 15 bases between. The CDR3 runs 15 residues. CDR1 MNHNS and CDR2 SASEGT come from the germline V gene. The DNA for the CDR3 is TGTGCCAGCAGTTTTGGGGCGGACTTTTCCTACGAGCAGTACTTC. Protein product: CASSFGADFSYEQYF.

This clone was observed many times. The CDR3 loop is CASSSGQGGRRETQYF. The CDR3 nucleotides are TGCGCCAGCAGCTCGGGACAGGGAGGTCGAAGAGAGACCCAGTACTTC. The chain links TRBV5-1 to TRBJ2-5; 9 nucleotides align to TRBD1. V trimming: 3 bases; J trimming: 4 bases; junction bases outside the gene matches: 10. This CDR3 comprises 16 residues. Looked up from germline, CDR1 is SGHRS and CDR2 is YFSETQ.

This clone was counted at least ten times. The chain employs TRBV27 and TRBJ1-5; TRBD1 matches at 9 bases. With 1 base clipped from V and 4 bases from J, the junction kept 2 bases outside the gene matches. Per germline, CDR1 MNHEY and CDR2 SMNVEV (reference sequence). The CDR3 is 15 residues long. The CDR3 spells CASSLLGQGNQPQHF. Here the CDR3 DNA reads TGTGCCAGCAGTTTATTGGGACAGGGTAATCAGCCCCAGCATTTT.

This clone was detected a few times. The chain employs TRBV5-1 and TRBJ2-2; D possibly uses TRBD1 or TRBD2 (5 bases each). V dropped 4 bases and J dropped 4 bases, with 17 bases sitting between them. Germline-derived CDR1 and CDR2 are SGHRS and YFSETQ. The CDR3 loop spans 16 amino acids. The CDR3 bases are TGCGCCAGCAGCCCGCTTTTGGGACGGGGCACCGGGGAGCTGTTTTTT. Translation: CASSPLLGRGTGELFF.

The CDR3 coding sequence is TGCAGCGTACAACCGGGGGGCTACGAGCAGTACTTC. Its translation: CSVQPGGYEQYF. The rearrangement uses TRBV29-1 and TRBJ2-7; 7 nucleotides line up with TRBD2. Germline V gene lookup returns CDR1 SQVTM and CDR2 ANQGSEA. The CDR3 extends over 12 amino acids. Losses at the gene ends were 6 bases for V and 3 bases for J; bases not matched to a gene: 5.

Many counts were recorded for this clone. This chain joins TRBV18 and TRBJ1-1; tentatively, D is TRBD1 (6 bases). V was trimmed by 5 bases and J by 1 base, leaving 11 bases between them. The CDR3 is 14 amino acids. Germline V gene lookup returns CDR1 KGHSH and CDR2 LQKENI. The CDR3 loop is CASSIGQTNTEAFF. The CDR3 DNA sequence: TGTGCCAGCTCAATCGGACAGACGAACACTGAAGCTTTCTTT.

This clone was counted once. The DNA of the CDR3 is TGTGCCAGCAGCCACGGGACAGGGCTTGGGCGCGAGCAGTACTTC. Translation: CASSHGTGLGREQYF. The chain couples TRBV7-9 to TRBJ2-7, with TRBD1 matching 9 bases. CDR3 size: 15 residues. Unmatched junction bases numbered 11, after V lost 5 bases and J lost 6 bases. CDR1 is SEHNR and CDR2 is FQNEAQ in the germline V gene (reference sequence).

This clone was counted only a few times. With a far larger clone one base away, a read error is the likely cause. The conserved phenylalanine or tryptophan is not found at the CDR3 terminus, so this likely reflects a read error. Because the CDR3's place on the DNA is in doubt, the DNA is left out and the CDR3 is given as listed by TCRdb. The chain uses TRBV7-2 and TRBJ2-4; whether TRBD2, the table's D call, matches the DNA was not checked. The CDR3 totals 15 residues, both ends included. CDR1 SGHTA and CDR2 FQGNSA come from the germline V gene. The CDR3 sequence: CASSSYTTSGRGGGV.

The rearrangement uses TRBV18 and TRBJ2-7, with TRBD1 matching 7 bases. Germline CDR1 and CDR2: KGHSH and LQKENI. Trimming at V came to 2 bases and at J to 5 bases, leaving 9 bases not matched to a gene. CDR3 size: 15 residues. As DNA, the CDR3 is TGTGCCAGCTCACCATCGACAGGGAAAGGAAACGAGCAGTACTTC. Residues: CASSPSTGKGNEQYF.

The chain uses TRBV19 and TRBJ2-4; 9 bases match TRBD2. CDR1 is LNHDA, CDR2 SQIVND, per germline (reference sequence). V lost 5 bases, J lost 1 base, and 9 bases stayed unmatched. This CDR3 region has 17 residues. The CDR3 region has the DNA TGTGCCAGTAGTGCCCGGACTAGCGCGGTGGCCAAAAACATTCAGTACTTC. Translated, it gives CASSARTSAVAKNIQYF.

This clone was seen a few times. The J gene is TRBJ2-5, the V gene TRBV5-8; 8 bases agree with TRBD1. Germline loops: CDR1 SGHTS, CDR2 YDEGEE. The V and J ends lost 5 bases and 4 bases, in that order; junction bases with no gene match: 4. The CDR3 is 13 residues long. CDR3 nucleotide sequence: TGTGCCAGCAGTTCGGACAGGGTAGAGACCCAGTACTTC. It codes for CASSSDRVETQYF. Full variable domain (missing parts from reference TRBV5-8 and TRBJ2-5): EAGVTQSPTHLIKTRGQQATLRCSPISGHTSVYWYQQALGLGLQFLLWYDEGEERNRGNFPPRFSGRQFPNYSSELNVNALELEDSALYLCASSSDRVETQYFGPGTRLLVL.

This clone appeared a few times. Other DNA variants within this sample encode the same CDR3. This chain connects TRBV6-5 to TRBJ2-7; 7 nucleotides agree with TRBD1. After removal of 7 bases from V and 3 bases from J, the junction contained 0 bases not matched to a gene. The CDR3 runs to 11 residues. Germline assignment: CDR1 MNHEY and CDR2 SVGAGI. CDR3 amino acids: CASTGGYEQYF. The CDR3 DNA reads as TGTGCCAGCACAGGGGGCTACGAGCAGTACTTC.

CDR3 DNA sequence: TGCGCCAGCAGTCACCAAATCAGGGGCGACGATCCAAACACCATATATTTT. This encodes CASSHQIRGDDPNTIYF. The V and J genes are TRBV4-1 and TRBJ1-3; weak D call: TRBD1 (6 bases). Trimming took off 6 bases at V and 6 bases at J, with 24 bases between the two ends. The CDR3 is 17 amino acids. Germline loops: CDR1 MGHRA, CDR2 YSYEKL.

This clone occurred many times. The CDR3 region is CASSPSGQGGEKLFF. The CDR3 DNA is TGTGCCAGCTCACCCTCGGGACAGGGGGGAGAAAAACTGTTTTTT. V is TRBV18 and J is TRBJ1-4; 11 bases line up with TRBD1. CDR1 is KGHSH and CDR2 is LQKENI in the germline V gene. After removal of 3 bases from V and 8 bases from J, the junction contained 5 bases not matched to a gene. CDR3 length: 15 amino acids.